This T cell receptor beta chain stems from a study of CD8+ T cells in alopecia areata. As for the study in general: Grafting placed skin from approximately 6-12-month-old C3H/HeJ donors with spontaneous alopecia onto roughly 7-10-week-old female C3H/HeJ mice.

After pooling, cutaneous lymph node cells were sorted with CD4, CD8alpha, NKG2D, NKG2ACE and other markers. This clone was found a few times. The antigen is not known. Gene names and germline refer to mouse. The read falls 4 residues short of the CDR3 end, and the missing part is taken from the germline J gene. Once RNA had been extracted, it was reverse transcribed into cDNA to act as the sequencing template. Libraries were prepared by immunoSEQ multiplex PCR; TCRdb keeps only in-frame clonotypes and omits some of them. The sample shows around 290,000 clones, none of them appearing just once. Study findings and constraints: Alphabeta T cells residing in normal skin are also sequenced in scalp samples. Whereas mice showed it more clearly, TCR sharing across patients was murkier, possibly because of HLA. An increase in clonality over normal scalp was evident in lesional scalp, especially alopecia totalis/universalis.

The germline CDR1 and CDR2 sequences are NSHNY and SYGAGN. J was trimmed by 0 bases and V by 2 bases; bases with no gene match: 5. The CDR3 has 17 residues. Sequenced material: CD4+ T cells sorted from a lymph node. The TCR sequence derives from a C3H/HeJ mouse with alopecia areata. The mice in this strain carry MHC haplotype H2-k. The chain combines TRBV13-1 with TRBJ2-4; 11 bases line up with TRBD2. The CDR3 here is CASSDRGTGGSQNTLYF. The DNA read from the CDR3 is TGTGCCAGCAGTGACCGAGGGACTGGGGGTAGTCAAAAC.